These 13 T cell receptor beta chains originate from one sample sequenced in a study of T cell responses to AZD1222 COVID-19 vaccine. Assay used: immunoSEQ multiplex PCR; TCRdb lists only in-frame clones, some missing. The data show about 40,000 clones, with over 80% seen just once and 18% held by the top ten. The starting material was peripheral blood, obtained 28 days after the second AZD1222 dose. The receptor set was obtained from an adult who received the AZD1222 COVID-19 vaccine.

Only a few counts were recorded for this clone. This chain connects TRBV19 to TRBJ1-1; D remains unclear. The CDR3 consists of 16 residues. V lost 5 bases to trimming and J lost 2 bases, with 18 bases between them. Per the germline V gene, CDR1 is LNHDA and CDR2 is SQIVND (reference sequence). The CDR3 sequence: CASSFRTETPNTEAFF. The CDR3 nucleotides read TGTGCCAGTAGTTTCCGGACCGAAACCCCTAACACTGAAGCTTTCTTT.

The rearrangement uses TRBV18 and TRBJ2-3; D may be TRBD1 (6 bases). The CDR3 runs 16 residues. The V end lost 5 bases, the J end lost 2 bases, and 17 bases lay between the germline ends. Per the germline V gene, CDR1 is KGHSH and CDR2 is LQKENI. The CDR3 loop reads CASSAVVAGVTDTQYF. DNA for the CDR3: TGTGCCAGCTCAGCTGTAGTAGCAGGGGTCACAGATACGCAGTATTTT.

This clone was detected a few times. The CDR3, as DNA: TGTGCCAGCAGCTTGGGGCCGGGGAAACTGTTTTTT. Protein product: CASSLGPGKLFF. The chain recombines TRBV5-4 with TRBJ1-4; D gene ambiguous. Germline CDR1 and CDR2: SGHNT and YYREEE (reference sequence). Trimming shortened V by 0 bases and J by 11 bases, and 8 bases separated the two germline ends. The CDR3 consists of 12 residues.

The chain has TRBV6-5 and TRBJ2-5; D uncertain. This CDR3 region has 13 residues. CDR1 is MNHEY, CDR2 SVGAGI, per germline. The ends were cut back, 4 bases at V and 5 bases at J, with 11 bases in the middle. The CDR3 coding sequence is TGTGCCAGCAGTTTAAACGAGGCGGAGACCCAGTACTTC. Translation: CASSLNEAETQYF.

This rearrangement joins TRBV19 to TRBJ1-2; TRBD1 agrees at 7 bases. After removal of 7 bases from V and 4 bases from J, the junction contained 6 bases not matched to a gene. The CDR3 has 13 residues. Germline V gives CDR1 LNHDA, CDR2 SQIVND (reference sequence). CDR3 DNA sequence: TGTGCCAGTAACAGGGGAACACTCTATGGCTACACCTTC. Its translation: CASNRGTLYGYTF.

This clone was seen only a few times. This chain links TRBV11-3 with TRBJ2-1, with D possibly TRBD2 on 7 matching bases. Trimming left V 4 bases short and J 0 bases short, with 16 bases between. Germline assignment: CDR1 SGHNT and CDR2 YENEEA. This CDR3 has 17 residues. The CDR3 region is CASSSGLRGGSYNEQFF. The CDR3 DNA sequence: TGTGCCAGCAGCTCTGGGCTGAGGGGGGGCTCCTACAATGAGCAGTTCTTC.

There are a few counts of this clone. The CDR3 loop is CASSEGVWGETQYF. DNA of the CDR3: TGTGCCAGCAGTGAAGGGGTGTGGGGAGAGACCCAGTACTTC. J is TRBJ2-5 and V is TRBV2; D is uncertain. The V gene lost 1 base and the J gene lost 4 bases, with 10 bases spanning the gap. Germline lookup yields CDR1 SNHLY and CDR2 FYNNEI. The CDR3 has 14 amino acids.

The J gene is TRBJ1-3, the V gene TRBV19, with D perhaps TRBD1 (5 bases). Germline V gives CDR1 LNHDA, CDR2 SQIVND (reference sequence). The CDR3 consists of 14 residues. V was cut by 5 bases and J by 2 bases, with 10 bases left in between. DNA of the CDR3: TGTGCCAGTAGTCTAGCGGGGGCTGGAAACACCATATATTTT. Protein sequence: CASSLAGAGNTIYF.

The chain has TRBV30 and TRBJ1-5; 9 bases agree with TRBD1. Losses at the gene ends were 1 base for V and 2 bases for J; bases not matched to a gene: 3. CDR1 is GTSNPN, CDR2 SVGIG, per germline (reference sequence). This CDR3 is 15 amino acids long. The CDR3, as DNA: TGTGCCTGGAGTGGACAGGGGGGCGGCAATCAGCCCCAGCATTTT. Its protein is CAWSGQGGGNQPQHF.

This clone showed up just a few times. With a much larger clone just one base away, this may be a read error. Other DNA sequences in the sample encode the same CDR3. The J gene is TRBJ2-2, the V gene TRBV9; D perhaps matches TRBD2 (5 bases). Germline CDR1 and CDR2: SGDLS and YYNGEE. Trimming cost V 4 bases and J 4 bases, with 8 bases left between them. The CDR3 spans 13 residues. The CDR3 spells CASSPSITGELFF. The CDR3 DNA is TGTGCCAGCAGCCCTAGCATCACCGGGGAGCTGTTTTTT.

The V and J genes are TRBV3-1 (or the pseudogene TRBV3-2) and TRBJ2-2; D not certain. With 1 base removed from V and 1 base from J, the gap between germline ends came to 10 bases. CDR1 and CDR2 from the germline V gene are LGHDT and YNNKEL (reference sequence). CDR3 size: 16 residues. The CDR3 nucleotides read TGTGCCAGCAGCCAAGTCTTTTGGGGGAACACCGGGGAGCTGTTTTTT. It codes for CASSQVFWGNTGELFF.

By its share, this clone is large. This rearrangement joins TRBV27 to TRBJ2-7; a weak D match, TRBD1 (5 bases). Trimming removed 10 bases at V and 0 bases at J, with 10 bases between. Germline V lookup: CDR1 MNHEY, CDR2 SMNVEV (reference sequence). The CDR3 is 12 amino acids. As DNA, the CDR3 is TGTGCCACCAAGGGGTACTCCTACGAGCAGTACTTC. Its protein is CATKGYSYEQYF.

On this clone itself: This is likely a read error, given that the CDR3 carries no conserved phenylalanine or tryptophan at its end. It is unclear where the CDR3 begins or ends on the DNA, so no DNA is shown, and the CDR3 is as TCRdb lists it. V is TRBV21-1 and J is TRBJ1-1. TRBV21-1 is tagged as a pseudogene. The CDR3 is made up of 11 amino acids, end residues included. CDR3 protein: CASSKRELRDG.